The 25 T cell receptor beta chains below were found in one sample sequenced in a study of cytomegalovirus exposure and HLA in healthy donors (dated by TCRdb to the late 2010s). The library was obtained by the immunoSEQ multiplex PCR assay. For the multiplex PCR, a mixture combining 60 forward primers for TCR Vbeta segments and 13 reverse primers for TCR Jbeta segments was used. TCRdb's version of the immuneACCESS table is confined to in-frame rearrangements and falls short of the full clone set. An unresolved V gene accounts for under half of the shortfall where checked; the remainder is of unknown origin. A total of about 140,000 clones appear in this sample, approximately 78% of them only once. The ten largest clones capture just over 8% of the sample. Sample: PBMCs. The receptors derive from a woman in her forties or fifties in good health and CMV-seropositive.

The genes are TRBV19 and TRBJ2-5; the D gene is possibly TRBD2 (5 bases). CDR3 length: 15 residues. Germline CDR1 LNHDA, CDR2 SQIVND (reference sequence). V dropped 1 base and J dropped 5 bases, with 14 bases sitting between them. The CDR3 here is CASSIGPGSAETQYF. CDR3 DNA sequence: TGTGCCAGTAGTATAGGTCCGGGGTCAGCTGAGACCCAGTACTTC.

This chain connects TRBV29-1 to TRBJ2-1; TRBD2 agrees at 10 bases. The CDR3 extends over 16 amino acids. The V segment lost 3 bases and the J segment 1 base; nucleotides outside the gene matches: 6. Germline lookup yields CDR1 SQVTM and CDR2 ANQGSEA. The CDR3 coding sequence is TGCAGCGTTGATCCCCTAGCGGGAGCTTCCTACAATGAGCAGTTCTTC. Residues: CSVDPLAGASYNEQFF.

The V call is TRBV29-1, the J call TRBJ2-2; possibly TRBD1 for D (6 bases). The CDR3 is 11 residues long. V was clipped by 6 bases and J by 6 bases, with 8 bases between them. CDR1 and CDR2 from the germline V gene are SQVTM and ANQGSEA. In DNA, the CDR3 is TGCAGCGTAACAGGGTCCGGGGAGCTGTTTTTT. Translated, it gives CSVTGSGELFF.

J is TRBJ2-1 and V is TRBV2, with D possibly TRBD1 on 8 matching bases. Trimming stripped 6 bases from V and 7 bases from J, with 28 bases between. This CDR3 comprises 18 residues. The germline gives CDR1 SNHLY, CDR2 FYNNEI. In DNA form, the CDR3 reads TGTGCCAGCAGCCTCCTGATGGGAGGGACGACAGGGGCAAATGAGCAGTTCTTC. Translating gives CASSLLMGGTTGANEQFF.

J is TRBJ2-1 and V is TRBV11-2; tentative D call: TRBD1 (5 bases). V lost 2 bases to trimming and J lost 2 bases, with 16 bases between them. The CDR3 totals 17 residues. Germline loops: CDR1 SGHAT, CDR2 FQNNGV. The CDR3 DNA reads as TGTGCCAGCAGCTTATCCCCTGATAGGGGTCCCTACAATGAGCAGTTCTTC. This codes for CASSLSPDRGPYNEQFF.

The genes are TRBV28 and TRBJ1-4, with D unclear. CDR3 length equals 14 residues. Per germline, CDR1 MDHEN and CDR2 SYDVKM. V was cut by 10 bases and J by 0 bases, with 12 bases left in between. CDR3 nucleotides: TGTGCCACGGGAGGCTGGGCAACTAATGAAAAACTGTTTTTT. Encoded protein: CATGGWATNEKLFF.

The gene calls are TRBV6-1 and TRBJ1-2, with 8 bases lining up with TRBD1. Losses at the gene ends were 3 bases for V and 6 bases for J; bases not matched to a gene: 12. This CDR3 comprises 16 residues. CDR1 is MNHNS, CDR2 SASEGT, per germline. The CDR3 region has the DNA TGTGCCAGCAGTGAGCAGGGGGCGGATTTGGTAGATGGCTACACCTTC. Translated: CASSEQGADLVDGYTF.

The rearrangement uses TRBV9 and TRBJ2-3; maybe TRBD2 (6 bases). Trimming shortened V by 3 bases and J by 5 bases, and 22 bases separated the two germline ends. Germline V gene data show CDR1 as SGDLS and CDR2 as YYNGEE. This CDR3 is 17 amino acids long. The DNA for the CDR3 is TGTGCCAGCAGCGCGAGGGACTCAAGACATGCGGGAGATACGCAGTATTTT. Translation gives CASSARDSRHAGDTQYF.

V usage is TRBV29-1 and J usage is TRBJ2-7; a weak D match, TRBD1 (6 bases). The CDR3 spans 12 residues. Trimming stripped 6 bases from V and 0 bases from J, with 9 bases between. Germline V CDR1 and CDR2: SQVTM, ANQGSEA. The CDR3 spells CSVQGSSYEQYF. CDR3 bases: TGCAGCGTGCAGGGGAGCTCCTACGAGCAGTACTTC.

This CDR3 is CASSQGHTDTQYF. For the CDR3, the DNA is TGTGCCAGCAGCCAAGGGCACACAGATACGCAGTATTTT. V usage is TRBV4-2 and J usage is TRBJ2-3; D is undetermined. Germline loops: CDR1 LGHNA, CDR2 YNFKEQ. Deletions cut 1 base from V and 2 bases from J, with 4 bases between. CDR3 size: 13 residues.

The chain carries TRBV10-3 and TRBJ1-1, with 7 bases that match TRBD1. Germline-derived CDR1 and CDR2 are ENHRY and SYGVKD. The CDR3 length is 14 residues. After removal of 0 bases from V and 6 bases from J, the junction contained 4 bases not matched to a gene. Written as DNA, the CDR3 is TGTGCCATCAGTGAGTCGCGACAGGGCTCTGAAGCTTTCTTT. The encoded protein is CAISESRQGSEAFF.

CDR3 sequence: CASSRQRRSYEQYF. CDR3 in DNA: TGTGCCAGCAGCCGACAACGCAGGTCCTACGAGCAGTACTTC. The V and J genes are TRBV7-8 and TRBJ2-7; D gene unclear. The V and J ends lost 5 bases and 1 base respectively, with 12 bases between them. Per the germline V gene, CDR1 is SGHVS and CDR2 is FQNEAQ. The CDR3 is 14 residues long.

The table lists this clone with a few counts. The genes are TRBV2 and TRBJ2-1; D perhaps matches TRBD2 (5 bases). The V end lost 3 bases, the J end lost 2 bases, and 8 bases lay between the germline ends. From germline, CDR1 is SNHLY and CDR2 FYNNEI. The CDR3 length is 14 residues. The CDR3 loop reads CASSDLRAYNEQFF. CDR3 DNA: TGTGCCAGCAGTGATTTGAGGGCCTACAATGAGCAGTTCTTC.

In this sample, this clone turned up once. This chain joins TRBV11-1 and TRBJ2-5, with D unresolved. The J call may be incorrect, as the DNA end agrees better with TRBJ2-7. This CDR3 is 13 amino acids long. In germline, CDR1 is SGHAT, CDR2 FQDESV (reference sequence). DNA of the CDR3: TGTGCCAGCAGCTTTAACAGACCTTACGAGCAGTACTTC. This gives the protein CASSFNRPYEQYF.

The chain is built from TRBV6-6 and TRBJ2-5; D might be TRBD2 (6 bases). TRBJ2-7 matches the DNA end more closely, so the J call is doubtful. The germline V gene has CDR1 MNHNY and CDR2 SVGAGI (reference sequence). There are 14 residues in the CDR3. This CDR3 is CASSFLQGLYEQYF. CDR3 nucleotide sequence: TGTGCCAGCAGTTTCCTTCAGGGACTCTACGAGCAGTACTTC.

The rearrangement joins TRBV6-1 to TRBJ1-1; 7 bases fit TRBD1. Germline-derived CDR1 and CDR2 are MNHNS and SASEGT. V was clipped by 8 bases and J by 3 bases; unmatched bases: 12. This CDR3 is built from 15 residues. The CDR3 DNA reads TGTGCCAGCTTAAGCTACGAACAGGGGTACACTGAAGCTTTCTTT. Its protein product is CASLSYEQGYTEAFF.

The CDR3 protein is CASSTEKGNEDTQYF. The CDR3 nucleotides read TGTGCCAGCAGCACGGAGAAGGGGAATGAGGATACGCAGTATTTT. V is TRBV5-6 and J is TRBJ2-3; maybe TRBD1 (5 bases). The CDR3 totals 15 residues. Trimming removed 4 bases from V and 6 bases from J, with 18 bases in between. Germline V gene data show CDR1 as SGHDT and CDR2 as YYEEEE.

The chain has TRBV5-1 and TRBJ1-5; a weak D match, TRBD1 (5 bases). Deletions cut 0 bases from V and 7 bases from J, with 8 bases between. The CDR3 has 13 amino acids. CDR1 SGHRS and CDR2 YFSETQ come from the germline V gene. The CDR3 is CASSLEGQQPQHF. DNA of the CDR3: TGCGCCAGCAGCTTGGAGGGGCAGCAGCCCCAGCATTTT.

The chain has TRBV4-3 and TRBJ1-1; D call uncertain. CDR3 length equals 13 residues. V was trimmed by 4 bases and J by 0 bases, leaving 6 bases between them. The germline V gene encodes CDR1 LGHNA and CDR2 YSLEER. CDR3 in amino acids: CASSPDLNTEAFF. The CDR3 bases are TGCGCCAGCAGCCCGGACTTGAACACTGAAGCTTTCTTT.

This CDR3 is CASTRDSSYNEQFF. CDR3 coding DNA: TGTGCCAGCACCCGGGACAGCTCCTACAATGAGCAGTTCTTC. The chain combines TRBV9 with TRBJ2-1, with 7 bases that match TRBD1. The germline CDR1 and CDR2 sequences are SGDLS and YYNGEE. The CDR3 is made up of 14 amino acids. Germline trimming cut 6 bases from V and 0 bases from J; bases unmatched to any gene: 3.

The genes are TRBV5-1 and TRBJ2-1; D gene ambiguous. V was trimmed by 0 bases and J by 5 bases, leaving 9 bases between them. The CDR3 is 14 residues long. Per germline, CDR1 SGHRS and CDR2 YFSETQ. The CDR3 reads CASSLGAANNEQFF. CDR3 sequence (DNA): TGCGCCAGCAGCTTGGGGGCAGCTAACAATGAGCAGTTCTTC.

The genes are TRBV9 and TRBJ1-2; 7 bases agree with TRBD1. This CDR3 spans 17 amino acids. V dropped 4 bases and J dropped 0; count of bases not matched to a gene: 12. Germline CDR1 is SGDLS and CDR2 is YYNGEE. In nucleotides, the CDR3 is TGTGCCAGCAGCATTAGACAGGACAGGACTTCTAACTATGGCTACACCTTC. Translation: CASSIRQDRTSNYGYTF.

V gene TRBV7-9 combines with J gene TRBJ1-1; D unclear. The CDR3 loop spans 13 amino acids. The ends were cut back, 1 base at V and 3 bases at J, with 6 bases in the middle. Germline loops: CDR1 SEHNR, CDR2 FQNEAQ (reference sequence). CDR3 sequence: CASSLDGDTEAFF. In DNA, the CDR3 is TGTGCCAGCAGCTTAGACGGGGACACTGAAGCTTTCTTT.

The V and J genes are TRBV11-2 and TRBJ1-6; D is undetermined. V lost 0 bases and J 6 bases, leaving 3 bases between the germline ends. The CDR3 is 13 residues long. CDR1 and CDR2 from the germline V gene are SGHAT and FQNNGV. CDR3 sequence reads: CASSLDINSPLHF. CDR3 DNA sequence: TGTGCCAGCAGCTTAGATATTAATTCACCCCTCCACTTT.

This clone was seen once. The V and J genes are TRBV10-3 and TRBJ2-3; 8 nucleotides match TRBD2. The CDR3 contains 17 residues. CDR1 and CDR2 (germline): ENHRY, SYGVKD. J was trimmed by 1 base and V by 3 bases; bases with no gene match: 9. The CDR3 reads CAISDKGSGGRTDTQYF. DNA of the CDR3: TGTGCCATCAGTGATAAGGGCAGCGGGGGACGCACAGATACGCAGTATTTT.